A single sample gave rise to the 24 T cell receptor beta chains below, sequenced in a study of T-cell memory formation after mild COVID-19. TCRdb reprocessed the 5' RACE reads with MiXCR, giving one entry per CDR3 protein. Among around 180,000 distinct CDR3 sequences listed, less than 20% were seen once. Sequenced sample: PBMCs or a T cell subset sorted from them (not recorded which). The receptors originated from a young man who had mild COVID-19 (a few samples of this study predate the infection). Cell type and time point are not known.

This clonotype was picked up a small number of times. This rearrangement joins TRBV9 to TRBJ2-7, with D possibly matching TRBD2 (5 bases). The germline V gene encodes CDR1 SGDLS and CDR2 YYNGEE. The CDR3 is made up of 15 amino acids. The ends were cut back, 0 bases at V and 1 base at J, with 11 bases in the middle. In DNA, the CDR3 is TGTGCCAGCAGCGTAGGAGGGCCCTTGTCCTACGAGCAGTACTTC. Encoded protein: CASSVGGPLSYEQYF.

The CDR3 reads CAISESRTGLSNQPQHF. CDR3 bases: TGTGCCATCAGTGAGTCAAGGACAGGGCTTAGCAATCAGCCCCAGCATTTT. The J gene is TRBJ1-5, the V gene TRBV10-3, with 8 bases aligning to TRBD1. CDR1 and CDR2 (germline): ENHRY, SYGVKD. V shed 0 bases and J 0 bases; nucleotides not matched to a gene: 4. This CDR3 spans 17 amino acids.

The chain couples TRBV6-2 or TRBV6-3 to TRBJ1-5, with TRBD1 identical over 10 bases. Germline V CDR1 and CDR2: MNHEY, SVGEGT. The length of the CDR3 is 18 residues. The V segment lost 2 bases and the J segment 7 bases; nucleotides outside the gene matches: 14. CDR3 amino acids: CASSYTMEVDRGWQPQHF. CDR3 in DNA: TGTGCCAGCAGTTACACGATGGAGGTGGACAGGGGGTGGCAGCCCCAGCATTTT.

This clonotype has a handful of counts. The V call is TRBV7-2, the J call TRBJ1-1, with a tentative D call TRBD1 (5 bases). The CDR3 spans 14 residues. Germline V gene sequence: CDR1 SGHTA, CDR2 FQGNSA. Trimming removed 5 bases at V and 6 bases at J, with 16 bases between. CDR3 residues: CASSNMAQGPEAFF. Here the CDR3 DNA reads TGTGCCAGCAGCAATATGGCCCAGGGACCTGAAGCTTTCTTT.

J is TRBJ1-2 and V is TRBV4-3; 9 bases agree with TRBD1. Looked up from germline, CDR1 is LGHNA and CDR2 is YSLEER. This CDR3 is built from 14 residues. With 2 bases clipped from V and 8 bases from J, the junction kept 6 bases outside the gene matches. Here the CDR3 reads CASSQRRDREGYTF. As DNA, the CDR3 is TGCGCCAGCAGCCAACGCCGGGACAGGGAAGGCTACACCTTC.

This clonotype was counted between two and nine times. The CDR3 spells CASRSIRENSYEQYF. In nucleotides, the CDR3 is TGTGCCAGCAGATCCATCAGGGAAAACTCCTACGAGCAGTACTTC. The rearrangement links TRBV11-2 to TRBJ2-7; tentative D call: TRBD1 (5 bases). The V gene lost 6 bases and the J gene lost 0 bases, with 15 bases spanning the gap. Germline V gene sequence: CDR1 SGHAT, CDR2 FQNNGV. The CDR3 contains 15 residues.

V is TRBV27 and J is TRBJ2-7, with D hard to call. There are 13 residues in the CDR3. Germline CDR1 and CDR2: MNHEY and SMNVEV (reference sequence). Trimming removed 3 bases from V and 1 base from J, with 7 bases in between. The CDR3 region has the DNA TGTGCCAGCAGTTTTGGGTTTTCCTACGAGCAGTACTTC. It yields the protein CASSFGFSYEQYF.

V gene TRBV9 combines with J gene TRBJ2-1; TRBD2 matches 12 bases. Unmatched junction bases numbered 12, after V lost 2 bases and J lost 6 bases. CDR1 is SGDLS and CDR2 is YYNGEE in the germline V gene. The CDR3 consists of 18 residues. The CDR3 DNA follows: TGTGCCAGCAGCGTCCGGGTGGGGACTAGCGGGTTATCCAATGAGCAGTTCTTC. It is translated as CASSVRVGTSGLSNEQFF. Full variable domain (missing parts from reference TRBV9 and TRBJ2-1): DSGVTQTPKHLITATGQRVTLRCSPRSGDLSVYWYQQSLDQGLQFLIQYYNGEERAKGNILERFSAQQFPDLHSELNLSSLELGDSALYFCASSVRVGTSGLSNEQFFGPGTRLTVL.

This clonotype came up a few times. This chain uses TRBV18 with TRBJ2-3; no firm D call. The CDR3 has 15 residues. The germline V gene encodes CDR1 KGHSH and CDR2 LQKENI. V was shortened by 0 bases and J by 4 bases, with 11 bases between the two germline ends. CDR3 sequence: CASSPPSRLADTQYF. The CDR3 DNA reads as TGTGCCAGCTCACCACCAAGCAGGTTGGCAGATACGCAGTATTTT.

This chain joins TRBV7-2 and TRBJ2-3; TRBD1 agrees at 8 bases. V was clipped by 5 bases and J by 4 bases; unmatched bases: 8. This CDR3 has 15 amino acids. The germline V gene has CDR1 SGHTA and CDR2 FQGNSA. CDR3 region: CASSLGQGSADTQYF. The CDR3, as DNA: TGTGCCAGCAGCCTCGGACAGGGATCGGCAGATACGCAGTATTTT.

V gene TRBV24-1 combines with J gene TRBJ2-7; 9 nucleotides match TRBD2. Germline V lookup: CDR1 KGHDR, CDR2 SFDVKD. The CDR3 totals 14 residues. V was clipped by 8 bases and J by 3 bases; unmatched bases: 7. In DNA form, the CDR3 reads TGTGCCACCATGGGGACTAGCCCTCGCTACGAGCAGTACTTC. Its protein is CATMGTSPRYEQYF.

The chain recombines TRBV12-3 or TRBV12-4 with TRBJ1-5; 8 bases are shared with TRBD1. V shed 5 bases, J shed 6 bases, and the junction held 9 bases outside the gene matches. CDR3 size: 15 residues. The CDR3 loop reads CASSVTGQGSQPQHF. The CDR3 DNA is TGTGCCAGCAGTGTGACCGGACAGGGAAGTCAGCCCCAGCATTTT.

V is TRBV20-1 and J is TRBJ1-6; no firm D call. The CDR3 is 14 amino acids. Germline V gene lookup returns CDR1 DFQATT and CDR2 SNEGSKA (reference sequence). The germline V and J ends were trimmed by 3 bases and 7 bases, with 13 bases remaining between them. This CDR3 is CSARTGLANSPLHF. Here the CDR3 DNA reads TGCAGTGCTAGGACGGGATTAGCGAATTCACCCCTCCACTTT.

V and J are TRBV18 and TRBJ2-7; TRBD2 is a possible D gene (5 bases). The CDR3 contains 15 residues. CDR1 is KGHSH and CDR2 is LQKENI in the germline V gene. V was clipped by 1 base and J by 9 bases, with 19 bases between them. CDR3 coding DNA: TGTGCCAGCTCACCACGGGTCCGGGATGGCATGGTGCAGTACTTC. This gives the protein CASSPRVRDGMVQYF. Full variable domain (remainder filled in from reference TRBV18 and TRBJ2-7): NAGVMQNPRHLVRRRGQEARLRCSPMKGHSHVYWYRQLPEEGLKFMVYLQKENIIDESGMPKERFSAEFPKEGPSILRIQQVVRGDSAAYFCASSPRVRDGMVQYFGPGTRLTVT.

This clonotype showed up just a few times. This rearrangement joins TRBV5-1 to TRBJ1-1; D is possibly TRBD1 (6 bases). Looked up from germline, CDR1 is SGHRS and CDR2 is YFSETQ. With 5 bases removed from V and 0 bases from J, the gap between germline ends came to 17 bases. CDR3 size: 16 residues. The CDR3 bases are TGCGCCAGCAGTTTACAGGGTGCGGGGTTGAACACTGAAGCTTTCTTT. This gives the protein CASSLQGAGLNTEAFF.

This clonotype has just a few counts. The chain joins TRBV5-1 to TRBJ1-3; possibly TRBD1 for D (6 bases). Looked up from germline, CDR1 is SGHRS and CDR2 is YFSETQ. This CDR3 region has 14 residues. Trimming shortened V by 4 bases and J by 3 bases, and 11 bases separated the two germline ends. CDR3 residues: CASSPRTDGNTIYF. DNA for the CDR3: TGCGCCAGCAGCCCGCGGACAGATGGAAACACCATATATTTT. Full variable domain (outside the CDR3, taken from reference TRBV5-1 and TRBJ1-3): KAGVTQTPRYLIKTRGQQVTLSCSPISGHRSVSWYQQTPGQGLQFLFEYFSETQRNKGNFPGRFSGRQFSNSRSEMNVSTLELGDSALYLCASSPRTDGNTIYFGEGSWLTVV.

This sequence joins TRBV6-5 and TRBJ2-7, with 10 positions matching TRBD1. This CDR3 has 14 amino acids. J gave up 2 bases and V 10 bases, and 8 bases lay outside the gene matches. Germline V gives CDR1 MNHEY, CDR2 SVGAGI. The CDR3 DNA sequence: TGTGCCACCTATCGGACAGGGGGGACCTACGAGCAGTACTTC. Its translation: CATYRTGGTYEQYF.

This chain joins TRBV7-9 and TRBJ1-1; 11 bases fit TRBD1. Germline CDR1 reads SEHNR; CDR2 reads FQNEAQ (reference sequence). The CDR3 length is 17 residues. V dropped 5 bases and J dropped 3; count of bases not matched to a gene: 11. The CDR3 region is CASSPIFGTGGYTEAFF. The CDR3 DNA follows: TGTGCCAGCAGCCCTATATTCGGGACAGGGGGATACACTGAAGCTTTCTTT.

The chain employs TRBV7-2 and TRBJ1-1; possible D gene TRBD1, 5 bases. CDR1 and CDR2 (germline): SGHTA, FQGNSA. V was trimmed by 1 base and J by 0 bases, leaving 9 bases between them. The length of the CDR3 is 15 residues. CDR3 DNA sequence: TGTGCCAGCAGCTTAGGGGGGACGGTGAACACTGAAGCTTTCTTT. Its protein is CASSLGGTVNTEAFF.

This chain connects TRBV7-2 to TRBJ1-2, with D perhaps TRBD1 (5 bases). The CDR3 totals 15 residues. V was shortened by 5 bases and J by 4 bases, with 17 bases between the two germline ends. Germline CDR1 reads SGHTA; CDR2 reads FQGNSA. CDR3 loop: CASSPTQGGLYGYTF. In DNA form, the CDR3 reads TGTGCCAGCAGCCCCACGCAGGGCGGACTCTATGGCTACACCTTC.

This clonotype appeared once. The chain joins TRBV5-6 to TRBJ1-1, with 7 bases that match TRBD1. Germline lookup yields CDR1 SGHDT and CDR2 YYEEEE. The V and J ends lost 8 bases and 1 base, in that order; junction bases with no gene match: 11. This CDR3 comprises 15 residues. CDR3 region: CASKPLDRQNTEAFF. The CDR3 nucleotides are TGTGCCAGTAAGCCCCTGGACAGGCAGAACACTGAAGCTTTCTTT.

CDR3 DNA sequence: TGTGCCAGTTGGGGCCCTGAAGCTTTCTTT. Protein product: CASWGPEAFF. This rearrangement joins TRBV19 to TRBJ1-1; D may be TRBD1 (5 bases). Germline CDR1 and CDR2: LNHDA and SQIVND (reference sequence). Trimming removed 8 bases from V and 6 bases from J, with 7 bases in between. CDR3 size: 10 residues.

This clonotype was observed a few times. This sequence joins TRBV9 and TRBJ2-5; D gene ambiguous. The CDR3 extends over 12 amino acids. Trimming removed 3 bases from V and 5 bases from J, with 8 bases in between. Looked up from germline, CDR1 is SGDLS and CDR2 is YYNGEE. The CDR3 loop is CASSAEPETQYF. As DNA, the CDR3 is TGTGCCAGCAGCGCAGAACCGGAGACCCAGTACTTC.

CDR3: CASSPFGVGNTEAFF. CDR3 DNA: TGTGCCAGCAGCCCATTTGGTGTTGGAAACACTGAAGCTTTCTTT. V is TRBV5-4 and J is TRBJ1-1; D is ambiguous. The V and J ends lost 4 bases and 2 bases respectively, with 15 bases between them. CDR1 and CDR2 (germline): SGHNT, YYREEE (reference sequence). This CDR3 is built from 15 residues.